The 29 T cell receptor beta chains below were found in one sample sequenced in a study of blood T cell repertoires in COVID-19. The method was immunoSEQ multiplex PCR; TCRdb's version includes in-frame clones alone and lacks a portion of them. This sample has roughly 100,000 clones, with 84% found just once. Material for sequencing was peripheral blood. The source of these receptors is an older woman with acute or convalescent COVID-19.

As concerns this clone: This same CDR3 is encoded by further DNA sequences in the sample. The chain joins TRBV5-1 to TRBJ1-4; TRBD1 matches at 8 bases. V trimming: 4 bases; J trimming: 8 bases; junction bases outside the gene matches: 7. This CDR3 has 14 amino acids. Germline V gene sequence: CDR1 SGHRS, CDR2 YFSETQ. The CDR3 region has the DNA TGCGCCAGCAGCCCACGGACAGGGCGAGAAAAACTGTTTTTT. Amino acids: CASSPRTGREKLFF.

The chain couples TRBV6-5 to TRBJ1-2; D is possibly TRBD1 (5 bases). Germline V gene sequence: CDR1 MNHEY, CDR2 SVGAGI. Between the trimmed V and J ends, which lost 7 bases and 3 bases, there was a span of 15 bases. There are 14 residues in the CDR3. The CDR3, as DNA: TGTGCCAGCACCCCGAATGGGGGGGACTATGGCTACACCTTC. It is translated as CASTPNGGDYGYTF.

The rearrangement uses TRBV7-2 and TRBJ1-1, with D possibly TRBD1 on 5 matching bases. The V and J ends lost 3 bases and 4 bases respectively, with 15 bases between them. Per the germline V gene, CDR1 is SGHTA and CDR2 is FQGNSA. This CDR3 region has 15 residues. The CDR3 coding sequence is TGTGCCAGCAGCTTCACTTTCGGGGGGGGCACTGAAGCTTTCTTT. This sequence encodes CASSFTFGGGTEAFF.

The DNA for the CDR3 is TGTGCCAGCAGCCCTACGCCAGATACGCAGTATTTT. This sequence encodes CASSPTPDTQYF. The chain has TRBV11-2 and TRBJ2-3; D gene ambiguous. The length of the CDR3 is 12 residues. Germline values: CDR1 SGHAT, CDR2 FQNNGV. V dropped 5 bases and J dropped 4 bases, with 7 bases sitting between them.

The DNA for the CDR3 is TGTGCCAGCAATCTAGGACTTCTCTACGAGCAGTACTTC. This gives the protein CASNLGLLYEQYF. This chain connects TRBV6-5 to TRBJ2-7; TRBD2 might be the D (5 bases). With 7 bases removed from V and 3 bases from J, the gap between germline ends came to 13 bases. This CDR3 spans 13 amino acids. The V gene's germline CDR1 is MNHEY and CDR2 SVGAGI.

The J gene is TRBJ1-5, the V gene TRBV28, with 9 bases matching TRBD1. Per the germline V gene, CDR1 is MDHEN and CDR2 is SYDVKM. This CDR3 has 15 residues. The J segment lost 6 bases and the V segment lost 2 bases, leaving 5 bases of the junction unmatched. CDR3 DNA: TGTGCCAGCAGTTTAGGACAGGGGAATACTCAGCCCCAGCATTTT. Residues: CASSLGQGNTQPQHF.

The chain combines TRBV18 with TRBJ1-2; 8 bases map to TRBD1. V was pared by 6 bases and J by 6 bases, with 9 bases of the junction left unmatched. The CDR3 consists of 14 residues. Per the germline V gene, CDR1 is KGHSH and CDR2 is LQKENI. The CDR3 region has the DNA TGTGCCAGCTCGCAGACAGGGGTCGGCGATGGCTACACCTTC. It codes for CASSQTGVGDGYTF. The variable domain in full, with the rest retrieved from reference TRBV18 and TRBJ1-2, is NAGVMQNPRHLVRRRGQEARLRCSPMKGHSHVYWYRQLPEEGLKFMVYLQKENIIDESGMPKERFSAEFPKEGPSILRIQQVVRGDSAAYFCASSQTGVGDGYTFGSGTRLTVV.

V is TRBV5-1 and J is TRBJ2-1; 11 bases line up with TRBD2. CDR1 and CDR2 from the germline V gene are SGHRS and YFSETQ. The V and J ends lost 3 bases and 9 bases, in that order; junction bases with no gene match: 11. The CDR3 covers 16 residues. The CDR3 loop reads CASSSLAGGDAGEQFF. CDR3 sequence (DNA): TGCGCCAGCAGCTCCTTAGCGGGGGGGGATGCGGGTGAGCAGTTCTTC.

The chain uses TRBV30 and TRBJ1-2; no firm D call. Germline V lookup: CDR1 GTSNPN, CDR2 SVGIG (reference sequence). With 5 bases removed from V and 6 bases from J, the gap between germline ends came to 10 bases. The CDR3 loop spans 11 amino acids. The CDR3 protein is CAWAPYDGYTF. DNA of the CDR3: TGTGCCTGGGCGCCCTATGATGGCTACACCTTC.

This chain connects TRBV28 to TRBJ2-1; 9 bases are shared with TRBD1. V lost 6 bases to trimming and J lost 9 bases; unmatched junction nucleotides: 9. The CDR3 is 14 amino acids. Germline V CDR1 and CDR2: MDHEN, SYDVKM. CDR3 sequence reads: CASSGTGPQVEQFF. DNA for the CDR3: TGTGCCAGCAGCGGGACAGGGCCACAAGTTGAGCAGTTCTTC. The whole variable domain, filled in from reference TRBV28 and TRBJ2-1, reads DVKVTQSSRYLVKRTGEKVFLECVQDMDHENMFWYRQDPGLGLRLIYFSYDVKMKEKGDIPEGYSVSREKKERFSLILESASTNQTSMYLCASSGTGPQVEQFFGPGTRLTVL.

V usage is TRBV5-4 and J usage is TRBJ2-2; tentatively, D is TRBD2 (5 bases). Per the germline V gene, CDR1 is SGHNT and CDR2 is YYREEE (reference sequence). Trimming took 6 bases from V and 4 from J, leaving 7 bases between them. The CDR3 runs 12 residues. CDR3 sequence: CASMGVTGELFF. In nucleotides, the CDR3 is TGTGCCAGCATGGGAGTCACCGGGGAGCTGTTTTTT. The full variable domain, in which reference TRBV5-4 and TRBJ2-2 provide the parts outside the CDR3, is ETGVTQSPTHLIKTRGQQVTLRCSSQSGHNTVSWYQQALGQGPQFIFQYYREEENGRGNFPPRFSGLQFPNYSSELNVNALELDDSALYLCASMGVTGELFFGEGSRLTVL.

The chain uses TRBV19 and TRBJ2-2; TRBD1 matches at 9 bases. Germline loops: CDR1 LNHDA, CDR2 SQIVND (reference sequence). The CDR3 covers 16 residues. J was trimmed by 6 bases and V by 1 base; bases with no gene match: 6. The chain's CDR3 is CASSIGGQGESGELFF. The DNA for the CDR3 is TGTGCCAGTAGTATAGGGGGACAGGGTGAATCCGGGGAGCTGTTTTTT.

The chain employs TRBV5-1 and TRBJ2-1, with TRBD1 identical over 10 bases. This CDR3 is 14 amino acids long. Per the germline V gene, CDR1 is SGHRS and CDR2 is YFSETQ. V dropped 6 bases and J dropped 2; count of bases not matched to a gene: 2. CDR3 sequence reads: CASTGTGAYNEQFF. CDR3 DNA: TGCGCCAGCACAGGGACAGGGGCCTACAATGAGCAGTTCTTC. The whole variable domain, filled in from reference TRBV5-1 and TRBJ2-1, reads KAGVTQTPRYLIKTRGQQVTLSCSPISGHRSVSWYQQTPGQGLQFLFEYFSETQRNKGNFPGRFSGRQFSNSRSEMNVSTLELGDSALYLCASTGTGAYNEQFFGPGTRLTVL.

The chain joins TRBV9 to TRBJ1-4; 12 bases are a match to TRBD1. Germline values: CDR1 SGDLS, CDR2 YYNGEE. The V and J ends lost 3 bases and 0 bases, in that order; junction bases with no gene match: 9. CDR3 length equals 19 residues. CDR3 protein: CASSATGTGGLATNEKLFF. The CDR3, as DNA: TGTGCCAGCAGCGCTACCGGGACAGGGGGCTTGGCAACTAATGAAAAACTGTTTTTT.

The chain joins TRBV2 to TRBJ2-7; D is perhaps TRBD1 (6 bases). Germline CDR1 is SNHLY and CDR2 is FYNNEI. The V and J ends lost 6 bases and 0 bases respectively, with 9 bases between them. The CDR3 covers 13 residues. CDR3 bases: TGTGCCAGCAGCCGGGACACCTCCTACGAGCAGTACTTC. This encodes CASSRDTSYEQYF.

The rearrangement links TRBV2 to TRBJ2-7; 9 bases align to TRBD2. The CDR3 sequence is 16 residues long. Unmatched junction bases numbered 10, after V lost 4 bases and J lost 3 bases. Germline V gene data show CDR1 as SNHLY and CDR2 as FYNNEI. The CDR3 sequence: CASSARGGLAYYEQYF. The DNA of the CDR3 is TGTGCCAGCAGTGCCAGAGGGGGACTAGCTTACTACGAGCAGTACTTC.

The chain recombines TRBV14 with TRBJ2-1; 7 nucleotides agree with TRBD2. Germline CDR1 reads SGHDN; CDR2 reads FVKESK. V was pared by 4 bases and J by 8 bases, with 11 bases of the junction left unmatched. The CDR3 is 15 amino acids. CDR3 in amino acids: CASSPRWGGVYEQFF. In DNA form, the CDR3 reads TGTGCCAGCAGCCCCCGTTGGGGGGGTGTCTATGAGCAGTTCTTC.

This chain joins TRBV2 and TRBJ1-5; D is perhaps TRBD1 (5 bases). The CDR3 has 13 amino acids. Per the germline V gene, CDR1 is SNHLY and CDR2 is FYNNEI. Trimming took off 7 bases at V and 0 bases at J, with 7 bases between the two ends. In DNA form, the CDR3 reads TGTGCCAGCAAGGGGTATAGCAATCAGCCCCAGCATTTT. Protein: CASKGYSNQPQHF.

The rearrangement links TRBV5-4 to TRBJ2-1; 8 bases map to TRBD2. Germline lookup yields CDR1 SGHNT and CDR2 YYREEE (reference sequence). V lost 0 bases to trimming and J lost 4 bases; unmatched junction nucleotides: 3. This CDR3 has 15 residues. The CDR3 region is CASSLAAGEYNEQFF. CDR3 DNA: TGTGCCAGCAGCTTGGCAGCGGGAGAATACAATGAGCAGTTCTTC.

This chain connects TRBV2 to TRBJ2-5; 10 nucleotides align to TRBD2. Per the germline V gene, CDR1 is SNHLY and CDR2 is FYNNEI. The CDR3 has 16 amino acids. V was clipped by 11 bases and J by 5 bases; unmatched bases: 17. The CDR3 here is CARWGPSGGAGETQYF. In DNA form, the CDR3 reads TGTGCCCGCTGGGGGCCTAGCGGGGGCGCGGGGGAGACCCAGTACTTC.

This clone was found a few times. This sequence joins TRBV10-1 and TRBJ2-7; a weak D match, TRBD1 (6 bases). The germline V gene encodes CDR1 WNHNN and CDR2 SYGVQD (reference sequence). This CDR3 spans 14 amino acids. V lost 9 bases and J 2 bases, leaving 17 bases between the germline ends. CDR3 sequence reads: CASTNRESAYEQYF. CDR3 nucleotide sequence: TGCGCCAGTACCAACAGGGAGTCGGCCTACGAGCAGTACTTC.

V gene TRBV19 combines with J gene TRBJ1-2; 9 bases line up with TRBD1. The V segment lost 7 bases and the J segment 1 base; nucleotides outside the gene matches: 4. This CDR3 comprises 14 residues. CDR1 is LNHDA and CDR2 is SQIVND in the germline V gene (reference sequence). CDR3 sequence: CASTRDRVNYGYTF. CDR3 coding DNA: TGTGCCAGTACCCGGGACAGGGTTAACTATGGCTACACCTTC. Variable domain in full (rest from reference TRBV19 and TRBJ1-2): DGGITQSPKYLFRKEGQNVTLSCEQNLNHDAMYWYRQDPGQGLRLIYYSQIVNDFQKGDIAEGYSVSREKKESFPLTVTSAQKNPTAFYLCASTRDRVNYGYTFGSGTRLTVV.

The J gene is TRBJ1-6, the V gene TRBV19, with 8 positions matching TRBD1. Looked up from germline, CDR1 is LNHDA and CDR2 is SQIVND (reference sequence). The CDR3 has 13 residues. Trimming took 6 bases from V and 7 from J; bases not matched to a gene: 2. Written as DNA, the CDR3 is TGTGCCAGTAGGGGACAGGCAAATTCACCCCTCCACTTT. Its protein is CASRGQANSPLHF.

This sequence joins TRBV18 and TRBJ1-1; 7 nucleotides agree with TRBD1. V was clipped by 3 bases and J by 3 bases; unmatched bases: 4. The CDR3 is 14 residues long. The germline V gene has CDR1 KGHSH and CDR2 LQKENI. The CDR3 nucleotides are TGTGCCAGCTCACCGACGACAGGGCACACTGAAGCTTTCTTT. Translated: CASSPTTGHTEAFF.

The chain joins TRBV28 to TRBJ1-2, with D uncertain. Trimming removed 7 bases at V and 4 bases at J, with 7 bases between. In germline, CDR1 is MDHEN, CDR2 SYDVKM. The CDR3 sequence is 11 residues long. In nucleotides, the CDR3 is TGTGCCAGCATGGCAGTCTATGGCTACACCTTC. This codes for CASMAVYGYTF.

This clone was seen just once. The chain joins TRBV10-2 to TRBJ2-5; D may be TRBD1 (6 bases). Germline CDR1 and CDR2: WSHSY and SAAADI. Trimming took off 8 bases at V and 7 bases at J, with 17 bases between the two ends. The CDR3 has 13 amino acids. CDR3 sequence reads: CASLTGSGGTQYF. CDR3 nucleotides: TGCGCCAGCTTAACAGGGTCCGGCGGGACCCAGTACTTC.

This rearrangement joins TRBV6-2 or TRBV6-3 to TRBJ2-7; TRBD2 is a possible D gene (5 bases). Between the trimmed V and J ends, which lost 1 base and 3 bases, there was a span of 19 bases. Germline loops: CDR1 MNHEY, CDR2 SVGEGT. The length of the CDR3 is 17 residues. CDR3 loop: CASSYYTGNIHRYEQYF. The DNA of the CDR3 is TGTGCCAGCAGTTACTACACCGGGAATATTCATCGCTACGAGCAGTACTTC.

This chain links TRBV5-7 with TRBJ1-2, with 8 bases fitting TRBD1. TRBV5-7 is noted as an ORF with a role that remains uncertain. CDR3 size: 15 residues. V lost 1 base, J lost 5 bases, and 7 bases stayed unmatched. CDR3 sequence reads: CASSLSGRGPYGYTF. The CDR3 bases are TGTGCCAGCAGCTTGTCCGGCAGGGGGCCATATGGCTACACCTTC.

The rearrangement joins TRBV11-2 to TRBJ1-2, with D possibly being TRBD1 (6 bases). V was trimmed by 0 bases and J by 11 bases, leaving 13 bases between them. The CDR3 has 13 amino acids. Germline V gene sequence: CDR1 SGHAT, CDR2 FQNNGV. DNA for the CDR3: TGTGCCAGCAGCTTAGAGGCAGGGGTTTTGTACACCTTC. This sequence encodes CASSLEAGVLYTF. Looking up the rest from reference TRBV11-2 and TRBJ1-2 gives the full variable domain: EAGVAQSPRYKIIEKRQSVAFWCNPISGHATLYWYQQILGQGPKLLIQFQNNGVVDDSQLPKDRFSAERLKGVDSTLKIQPAKLEDSAVYLCASSLEAGVLYTFGSGTRLTVV.